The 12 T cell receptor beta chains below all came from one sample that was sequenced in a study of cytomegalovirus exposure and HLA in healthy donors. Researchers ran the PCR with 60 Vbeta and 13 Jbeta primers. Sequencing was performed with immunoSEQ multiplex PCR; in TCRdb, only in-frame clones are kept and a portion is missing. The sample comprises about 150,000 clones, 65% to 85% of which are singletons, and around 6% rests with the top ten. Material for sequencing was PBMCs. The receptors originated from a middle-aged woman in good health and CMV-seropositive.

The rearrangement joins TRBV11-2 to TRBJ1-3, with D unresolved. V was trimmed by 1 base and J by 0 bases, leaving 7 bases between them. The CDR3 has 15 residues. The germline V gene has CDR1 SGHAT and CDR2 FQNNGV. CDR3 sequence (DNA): TGTGCCAGCAGCTTAGCGAGGAGCTCTGGAAACACCATATATTTT. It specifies CASSLARSSGNTIYF.

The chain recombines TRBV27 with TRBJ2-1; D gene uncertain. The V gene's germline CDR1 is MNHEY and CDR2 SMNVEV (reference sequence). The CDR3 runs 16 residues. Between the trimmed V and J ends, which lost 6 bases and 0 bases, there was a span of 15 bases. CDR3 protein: CASRPRLKDSYNEQFF. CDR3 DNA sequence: TGTGCCAGCAGACCTAGGCTCAAGGACTCCTACAATGAGCAGTTCTTC.

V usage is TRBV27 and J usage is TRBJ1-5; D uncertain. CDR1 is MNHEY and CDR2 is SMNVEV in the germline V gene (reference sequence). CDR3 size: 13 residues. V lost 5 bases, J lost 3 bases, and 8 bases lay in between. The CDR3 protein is CASSLVFNQPQHF. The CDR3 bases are TGTGCCAGCAGTCTCGTCTTCAATCAGCCCCAGCATTTT.

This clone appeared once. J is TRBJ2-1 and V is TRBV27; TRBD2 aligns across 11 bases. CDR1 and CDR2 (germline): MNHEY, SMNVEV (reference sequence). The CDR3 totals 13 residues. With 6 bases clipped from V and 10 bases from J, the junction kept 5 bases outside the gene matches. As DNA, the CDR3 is TGTGCCAGCAGAGTAGCGGGAGGGGGAGAGCAGTTCTTC. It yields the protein CASRVAGGGEQFF.

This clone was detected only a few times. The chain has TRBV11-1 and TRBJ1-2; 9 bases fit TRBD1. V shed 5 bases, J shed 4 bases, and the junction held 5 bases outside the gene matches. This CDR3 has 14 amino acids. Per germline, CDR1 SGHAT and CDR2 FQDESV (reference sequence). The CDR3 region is CASSEDRGAYGYTF. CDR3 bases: TGTGCCAGCAGCGAGGACAGGGGCGCCTATGGCTACACCTTC. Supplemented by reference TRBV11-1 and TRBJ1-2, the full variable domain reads EAEVAQSPRYKITEKSQAVAFWCDPISGHATLYWYRQILGQGPELLVQFQDESVVDDSQLPKDRFSAERLKGVDSTLKIQPAELGDSAMYLCASSEDRGAYGYTFGSGTRLTVV.

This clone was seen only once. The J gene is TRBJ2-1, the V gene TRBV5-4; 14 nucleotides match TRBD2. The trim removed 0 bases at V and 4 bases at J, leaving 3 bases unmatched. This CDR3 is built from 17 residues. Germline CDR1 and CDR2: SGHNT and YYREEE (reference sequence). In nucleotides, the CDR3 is TGTGCCAGCAGCTTGGGGACTAGCGGGAGGCGGTACAATGAGCAGTTCTTC. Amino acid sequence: CASSLGTSGRRYNEQFF.

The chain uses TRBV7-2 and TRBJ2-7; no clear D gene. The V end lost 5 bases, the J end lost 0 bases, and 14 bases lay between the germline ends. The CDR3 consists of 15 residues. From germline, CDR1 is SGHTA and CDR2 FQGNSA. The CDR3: CASSLRNGPSYEQYF. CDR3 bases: TGTGCCAGCAGCCTGAGAAATGGTCCCTCCTACGAGCAGTACTTC.

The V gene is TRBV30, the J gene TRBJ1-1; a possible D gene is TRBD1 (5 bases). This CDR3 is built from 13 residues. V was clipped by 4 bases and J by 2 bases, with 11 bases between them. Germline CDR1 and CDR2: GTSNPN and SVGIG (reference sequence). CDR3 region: CAWTKTVNTEAFF. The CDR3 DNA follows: TGTGCCTGGACTAAGACAGTAAACACTGAAGCTTTCTTT.

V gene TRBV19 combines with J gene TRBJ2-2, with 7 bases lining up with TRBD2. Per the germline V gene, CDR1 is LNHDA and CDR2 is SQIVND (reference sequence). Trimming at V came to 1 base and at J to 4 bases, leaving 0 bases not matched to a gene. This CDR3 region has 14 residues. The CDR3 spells CASSIAGGTGELFF. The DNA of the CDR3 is TGTGCCAGTAGTATAGCGGGGGGCACCGGGGAGCTGTTTTTT.

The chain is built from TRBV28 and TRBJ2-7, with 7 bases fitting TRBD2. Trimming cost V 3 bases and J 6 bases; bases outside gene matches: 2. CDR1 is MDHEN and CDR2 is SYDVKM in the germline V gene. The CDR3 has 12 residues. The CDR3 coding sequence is TGTGCCAGCAGTTTTCCGGGGGGCGAGCAGTACTTC. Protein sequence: CASSFPGGEQYF.

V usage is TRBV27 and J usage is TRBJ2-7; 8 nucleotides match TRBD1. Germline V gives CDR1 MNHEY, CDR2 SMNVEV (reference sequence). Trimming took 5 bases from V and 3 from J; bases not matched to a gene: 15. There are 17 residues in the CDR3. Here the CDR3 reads CASSKVGLGQALYEQYF. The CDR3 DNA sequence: TGTGCCAGCAGTAAAGTGGGGCTGGGACAGGCCCTCTACGAGCAGTACTTC.

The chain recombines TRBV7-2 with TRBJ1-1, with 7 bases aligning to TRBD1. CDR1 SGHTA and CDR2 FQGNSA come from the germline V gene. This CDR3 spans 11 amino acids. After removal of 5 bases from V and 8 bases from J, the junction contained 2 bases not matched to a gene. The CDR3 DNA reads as TGTGCCAGCAGCCGGGACAGCGAAGCTTTCTTT. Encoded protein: CASSRDSEAFF.